What follows are 15 T cell receptor beta chains derived from one specimen sequenced in a study of T-cell memory formation after mild COVID-19. Using its own MiXCR run on the 5' RACE reads, TCRdb lists one record per CDR3 protein. The data contain around 440,000 distinct CDR3 sequences, 15% to 20% of them singletons. The sample consisted of PBMCs or a T cell subset sorted from them (not recorded which). The receptors stem from an adult woman who had mild COVID-19 (a few samples of this study predate the infection). Cell type and time point are not known.

This clonotype has at least ten counts. CDR3 DNA: TGTGCCAGCAGCTTGGAAAGGAACTATGGCTACACCTTC. Amino acid sequence: CASSLERNYGYTF. This chain uses TRBV5-8 with TRBJ1-2; D not certain. This CDR3 has 13 residues. Trimming pared 0 bases from V and 2 bases from J, leaving 5 bases between. The germline gives CDR1 SGHTS, CDR2 YDEGEE.

This clonotype was recorded a few times. The V gene is TRBV19, the J gene TRBJ1-1; 8 nucleotides agree with TRBD1. V dropped 2 bases and J dropped 0; count of bases not matched to a gene: 5. The CDR3 runs to 16 residues. Germline loops: CDR1 LNHDA, CDR2 SQIVND (reference sequence). CDR3 bases: TGTGCCAGTAGTATACAGGGGGCTCCGATGAACACTGAAGCTTTCTTT. As protein: CASSIQGAPMNTEAFF.

This clonotype was counted between two and nine times. The junction does not match germline at one end; this may be a read error. The rearrangement joins TRBV18 to TRBJ2-6, with D perhaps matching TRBD2 (6 bases). Per germline, CDR1 KGHSH and CDR2 LQKENI. This CDR3 spans 16 amino acids. The CDR3 protein is CARSPDGGSGANVLTF. In DNA, the CDR3 is TGTGCCAGATCACCAGACGGGGGATCTGGGGCCAACGTCCTGACTTTC.

The J gene is TRBJ2-5, the V gene TRBV15, with 8 bases fitting TRBD1. The V gene's germline CDR1 is LNHNV and CDR2 YYDKDF (reference sequence). The ends lost 1 base at V and 1 base at J; junction bases unmatched: 5. The CDR3 runs 16 residues. The CDR3 spells CATSRVQGTGQETQYF. The DNA for the CDR3 is TGTGCCACCAGCAGAGTCCAAGGGACAGGCCAAGAGACCCAGTACTTC.

This clonotype was counted only a few times. The chain links TRBV6-5 to TRBJ2-7; possible D gene TRBD1, 5 bases. Germline CDR1 is MNHEY and CDR2 is SVGAGI. This CDR3 is 15 amino acids long. V dropped 7 bases and J dropped 2 bases, with 18 bases sitting between them. CDR3 sequence: CASNPIGAGPYEQYF. Written as DNA, the CDR3 is TGTGCCAGCAACCCTATAGGGGCTGGGCCCTACGAGCAGTACTTC.

The chain combines TRBV18 with TRBJ2-7; TRBD1 agrees at 7 bases. J gave up 3 bases and V 2 bases, and 7 bases lay outside the gene matches. Germline V lookup: CDR1 KGHSH, CDR2 LQKENI. CDR3 length equals 15 residues. The CDR3 nucleotides are TGTGCCAGCTCACCAAGGACAGGAGCCTACTACGAGCAGTACTTC. It translates to CASSPRTGAYYEQYF.

The chain links TRBV4-1 to TRBJ1-6, with D maybe TRBD1 (5 bases). The germline gives CDR1 MGHRA, CDR2 YSYEKL. The CDR3 spans 17 residues. Trimming shortened V by 1 base and J by 14 bases, and 24 bases separated the two germline ends. CDR3 in DNA: TGCGCCAGCAGCCAAGCCCTATCGTTGACAGCGAGTTCCTCCCTCCACTTT. Amino acids: CASSQALSLTASSSLHF.

This clonotype has only a few counts. This chain connects TRBV12-3 or TRBV12-4 to TRBJ2-1; D uncertain. This CDR3 is 14 amino acids long. V dropped 8 bases and J dropped 3 bases, with 14 bases sitting between them. The CDR3 is CASRTSGGYNEQFF. DNA of the CDR3: TGTGCCAGCCGTACCTCGGGCGGCTACAATGAGCAGTTCTTC.

The chain uses TRBV4-2 and TRBJ2-3; the D is unclear. This CDR3 spans 14 amino acids. CDR1 and CDR2 (germline): LGHNA, YNFKEQ. Trimming left V 1 base short and J 5 bases short, with 10 bases between. The CDR3 is CASSQGSLKDTQYF. The CDR3 nucleotides are TGTGCCAGCAGCCAAGGTAGCCTGAAAGATACGCAGTATTTT.

This clonotype was picked up a small number of times. This chain uses TRBV25-1 with TRBJ1-2; D is ambiguous. The CDR3 contains 12 residues. Trimming shortened V by 3 bases and J by 13 bases, and 15 bases separated the two germline ends. CDR1 MGHDK and CDR2 SYGVNS come from the germline V gene. The CDR3 nucleotides are TGTGCCAGCAGTGATAATTTATCCTTTCTCACCTTC. Translating it yields CASSDNLSFLTF.

V is TRBV6-5 and J is TRBJ2-2; D is unresolved. Trimming removed 2 bases from V and 7 bases from J, with 8 bases in between. The germline gives CDR1 MNHEY, CDR2 SVGAGI. The CDR3 loop spans 13 amino acids. The CDR3 DNA sequence: TGTGCCAGCAGTTACGGCGGTTACGGGGAGCTGTTTTTT. Amino acids: CASSYGGYGELFF.

The chain combines TRBV19 with TRBJ1-3, with D hard to call. CDR1 is LNHDA and CDR2 is SQIVND in the germline V gene (reference sequence). CDR3 length: 15 amino acids. Trimming removed 5 bases at V and 0 bases at J, with 11 bases between. CDR3 protein: CASSYEGLSGNTIYF. The CDR3 region has the DNA TGTGCCAGTAGTTACGAGGGCCTCTCTGGAAACACCATATATTTT.

This clonotype was seen more than once but under ten times. This chain links TRBV29-1 with TRBJ2-2; possible D gene TRBD2, 5 bases. Between the trimmed V and J ends, which lost 6 bases and 0 bases, there was a span of 14 bases. The CDR3 has 15 residues. Germline lookup yields CDR1 SQVTM and CDR2 ANQGSEA. CDR3 nucleotides: TGCAGCGTGGTGAGCGGCGGGTCGAACACCGGGGAGCTGTTTTTT. It codes for CSVVSGGSNTGELFF.

The sample holds a few counts of this clonotype. The J gene is TRBJ2-3, the V gene TRBV30; TRBD2 matches at 14 bases. The junction had 10 bases not matched to a gene; V was cut back by 5 bases and J by 3 bases. Germline lookup yields CDR1 GTSNPN and CDR2 SVGIG (reference sequence). There are 17 residues in the CDR3. As DNA, the CDR3 is TGTGCCTGGGCAGACGCGGGACTAGCGGGAGTGACAGATACGCAGTATTTT. Translated, it gives CAWADAGLAGVTDTQYF.

The rearrangement uses TRBV12-3 or TRBV12-4 and TRBJ2-4; 12 bases fit TRBD2. Trimming cost V 2 bases and J 9 bases; bases outside gene matches: 11. This CDR3 has 17 amino acids. For the CDR3, the DNA is TGTGCCAGCAGTTTAATGGGCGGACTAGCGGGGTTTCGCATTCAGTACTTC. This translates into CASSLMGGLAGFRIQYF.